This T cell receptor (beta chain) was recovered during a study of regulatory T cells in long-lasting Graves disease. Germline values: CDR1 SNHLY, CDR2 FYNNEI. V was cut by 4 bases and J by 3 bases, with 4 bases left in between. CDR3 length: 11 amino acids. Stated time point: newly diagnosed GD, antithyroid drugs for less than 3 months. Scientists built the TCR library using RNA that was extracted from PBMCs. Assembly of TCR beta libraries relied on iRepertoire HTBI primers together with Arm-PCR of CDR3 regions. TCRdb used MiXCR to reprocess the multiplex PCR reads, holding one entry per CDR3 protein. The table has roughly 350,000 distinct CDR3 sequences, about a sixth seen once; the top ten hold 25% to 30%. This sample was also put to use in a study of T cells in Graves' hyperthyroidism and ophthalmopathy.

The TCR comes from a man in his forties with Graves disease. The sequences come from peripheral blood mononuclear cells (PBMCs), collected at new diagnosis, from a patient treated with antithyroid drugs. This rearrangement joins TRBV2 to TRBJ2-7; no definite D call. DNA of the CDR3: TGTGCCAGCAGTGGTTACTACGAGCAGTACTTC. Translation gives CASSGYYEQYF.